The clone carrying this T cell receptor beta chain was detected once. One end of the junction varies from germline; a read error may be responsible. Preparation of the TCRbeta library involved a method that used unique molecular identifiers. MiXCR was run by TCRdb on the PCR reads, yielding one entry per CDR3 protein. The table includes roughly 220,000 distinct CDR3 sequences, 9.7% detected once. The data derive from a study of T-cell reconstitution after alpha-beta-depleted transplantation in children. CDR3 length equals 13 residues. Germline V gene lookup returns CDR1 SQVTM and CDR2 ANQGSEA. Specimen: PBMCs from the stem cell graft donor, collected from the stem cell graft. The V gene is TRBV29-1, the J gene TRBJ2-1; D not resolved. The source of this sequence is a human donor who donated a stem cell graft to a child with SCID. The CDR3, as DNA: TGCAGCGCCCCTACGATAACCTACCATGAGCAGTTCTTC. Its translation is CSAPTITYHEQFF.